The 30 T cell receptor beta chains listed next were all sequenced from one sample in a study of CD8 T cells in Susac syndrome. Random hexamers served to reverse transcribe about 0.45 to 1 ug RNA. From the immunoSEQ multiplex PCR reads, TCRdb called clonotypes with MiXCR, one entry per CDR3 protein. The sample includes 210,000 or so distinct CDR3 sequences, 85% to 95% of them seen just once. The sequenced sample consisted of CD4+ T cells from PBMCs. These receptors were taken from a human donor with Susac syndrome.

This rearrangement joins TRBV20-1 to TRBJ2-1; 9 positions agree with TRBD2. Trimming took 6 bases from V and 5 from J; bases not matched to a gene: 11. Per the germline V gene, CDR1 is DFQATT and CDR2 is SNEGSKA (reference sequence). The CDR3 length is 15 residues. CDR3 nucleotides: TGCAGTGCAAGCGGGGTCCTAGCGGGGCACAATGAGCAGTTCTTC. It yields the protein CSASGVLAGHNEQFF.

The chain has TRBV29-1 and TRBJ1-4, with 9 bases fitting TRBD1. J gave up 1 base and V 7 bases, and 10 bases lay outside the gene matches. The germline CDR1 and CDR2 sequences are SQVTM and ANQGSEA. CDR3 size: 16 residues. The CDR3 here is CSASDRGMRTNEKLFF. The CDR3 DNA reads TGCAGCGCCTCGGACAGGGGAATGAGAACTAATGAAAAACTGTTTTTT.

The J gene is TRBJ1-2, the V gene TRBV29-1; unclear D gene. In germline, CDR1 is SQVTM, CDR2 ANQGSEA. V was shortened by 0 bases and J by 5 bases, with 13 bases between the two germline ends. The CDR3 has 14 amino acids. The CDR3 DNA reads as TGCAGCGTTGAAGAGGGGAGCGTACCTTATGGCTACACCTTC. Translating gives CSVEEGSVPYGYTF.

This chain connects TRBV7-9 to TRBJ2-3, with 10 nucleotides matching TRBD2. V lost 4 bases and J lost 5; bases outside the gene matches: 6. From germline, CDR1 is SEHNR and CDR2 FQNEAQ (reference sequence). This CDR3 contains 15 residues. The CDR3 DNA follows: TGTGCCAGCAGCTACAGCGGGGGGGCTAAAGATACGCAGTATTTT. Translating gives CASSYSGGAKDTQYF.

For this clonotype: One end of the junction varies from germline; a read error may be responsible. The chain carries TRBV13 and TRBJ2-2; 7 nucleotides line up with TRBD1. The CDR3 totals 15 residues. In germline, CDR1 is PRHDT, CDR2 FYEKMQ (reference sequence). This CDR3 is CASRLTGPNTGELFF. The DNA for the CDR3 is TGTGCCAGCCGCTTGACAGGGCCGAACACCGGGGAGCTGTTTTTT.

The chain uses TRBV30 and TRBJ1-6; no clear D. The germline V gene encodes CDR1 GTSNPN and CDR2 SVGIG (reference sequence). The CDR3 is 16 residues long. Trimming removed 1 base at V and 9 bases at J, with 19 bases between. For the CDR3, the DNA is TGTGCCTGGAGTGCTCCGGGCCCTCCGGCCCCTTCACCCCTCCACTTT. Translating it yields CAWSAPGPPAPSPLHF.

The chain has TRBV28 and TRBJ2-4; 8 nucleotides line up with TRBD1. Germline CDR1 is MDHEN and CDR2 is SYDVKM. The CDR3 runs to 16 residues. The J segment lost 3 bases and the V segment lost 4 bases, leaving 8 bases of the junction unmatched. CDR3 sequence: CASSWGQGADKNIQYF. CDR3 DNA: TGTGCCAGCAGTTGGGGTCAGGGGGCGGACAAAAACATTCAGTACTTC. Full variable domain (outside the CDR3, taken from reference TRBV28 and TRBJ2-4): DVKVTQSSRYLVKRTGEKVFLECVQDMDHENMFWYRQDPGLGLRLIYFSYDVKMKEKGDIPEGYSVSREKKERFSLILESASTNQTSMYLCASSWGQGADKNIQYFGAGTRLSVL.

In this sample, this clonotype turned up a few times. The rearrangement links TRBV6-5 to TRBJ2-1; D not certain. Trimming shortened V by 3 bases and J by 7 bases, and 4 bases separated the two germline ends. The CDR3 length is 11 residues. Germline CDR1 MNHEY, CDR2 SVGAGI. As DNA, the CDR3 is TGTGCCAGCAGTTATCTAAATGAGCAGTTCTTC. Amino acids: CASSYLNEQFF.

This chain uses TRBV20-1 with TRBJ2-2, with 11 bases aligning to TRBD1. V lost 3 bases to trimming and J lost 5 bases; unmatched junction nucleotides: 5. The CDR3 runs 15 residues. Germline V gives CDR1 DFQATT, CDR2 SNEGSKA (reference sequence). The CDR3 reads CSASRDRGRTGELFF. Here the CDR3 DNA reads TGCAGTGCTAGCCGGGACAGGGGGAGAACCGGGGAGCTGTTTTTT.

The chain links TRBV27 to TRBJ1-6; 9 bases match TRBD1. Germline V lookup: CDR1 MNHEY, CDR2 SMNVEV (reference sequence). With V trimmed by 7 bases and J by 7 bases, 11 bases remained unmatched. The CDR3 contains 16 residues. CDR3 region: CASTHTGGARNSPLHF. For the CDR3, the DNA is TGTGCCAGCACCCACACAGGGGGCGCGCGGAATTCACCCCTCCACTTT.

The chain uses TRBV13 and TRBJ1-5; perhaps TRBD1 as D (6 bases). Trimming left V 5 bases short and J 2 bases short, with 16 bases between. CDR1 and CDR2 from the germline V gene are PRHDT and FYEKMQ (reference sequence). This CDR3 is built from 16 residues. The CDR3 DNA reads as TGTGCCAGCAGCCCGGGGGGGGCGCTGGGCAATCAGCCCCAGCATTTT. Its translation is CASSPGGALGNQPQHF.

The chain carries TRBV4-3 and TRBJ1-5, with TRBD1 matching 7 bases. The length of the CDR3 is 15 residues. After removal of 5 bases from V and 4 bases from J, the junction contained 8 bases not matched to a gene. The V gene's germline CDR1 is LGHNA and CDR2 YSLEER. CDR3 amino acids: CASSWNAGGNQPQHF. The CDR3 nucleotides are TGCGCCAGCAGCTGGAATGCAGGGGGAAATCAGCCCCAGCATTTT.

The CDR3: CSARGSGDQPQHF. The CDR3, as DNA: TGCAGTGCTAGAGGTTCAGGGGATCAGCCCCAGCATTTT. The chain joins TRBV20-1 to TRBJ1-5; a weak D match, TRBD1 (6 bases). This CDR3 has 13 amino acids. V was shortened by 1 base and J by 5 bases, with 9 bases between the two germline ends. From germline, CDR1 is DFQATT and CDR2 SNEGSKA (reference sequence).

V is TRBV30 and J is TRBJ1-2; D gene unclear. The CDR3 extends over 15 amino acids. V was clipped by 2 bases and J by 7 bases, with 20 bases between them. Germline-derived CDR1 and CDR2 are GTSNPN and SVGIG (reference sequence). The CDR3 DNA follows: TGTGCCTGGAGTATTCTGGGTTCGCGGGTTTCTGGCTACACCTTC. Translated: CAWSILGSRVSGYTF.

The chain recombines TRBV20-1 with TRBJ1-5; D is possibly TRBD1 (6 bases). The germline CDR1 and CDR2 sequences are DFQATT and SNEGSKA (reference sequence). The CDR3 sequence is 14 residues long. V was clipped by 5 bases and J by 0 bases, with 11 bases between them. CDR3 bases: TGCAGTGCTCAGACAGGATTTAGCAATCAGCCCCAGCATTTT. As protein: CSAQTGFSNQPQHF.

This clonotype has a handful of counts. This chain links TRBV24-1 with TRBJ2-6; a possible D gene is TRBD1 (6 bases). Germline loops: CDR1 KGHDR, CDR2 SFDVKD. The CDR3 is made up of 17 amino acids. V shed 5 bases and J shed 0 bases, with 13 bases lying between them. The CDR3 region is CATSAKGHLSGANVLTF. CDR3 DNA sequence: TGTGCCACCAGTGCTAAGGGACACCTCTCTGGGGCCAACGTCCTGACTTTC.

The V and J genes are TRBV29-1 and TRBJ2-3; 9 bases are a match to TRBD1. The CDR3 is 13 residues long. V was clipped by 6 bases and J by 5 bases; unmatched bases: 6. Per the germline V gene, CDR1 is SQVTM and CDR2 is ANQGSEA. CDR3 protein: CSVAGQGLDTQYF. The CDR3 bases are TGCAGCGTCGCCGGACAGGGGTTAGATACGCAGTATTTT.

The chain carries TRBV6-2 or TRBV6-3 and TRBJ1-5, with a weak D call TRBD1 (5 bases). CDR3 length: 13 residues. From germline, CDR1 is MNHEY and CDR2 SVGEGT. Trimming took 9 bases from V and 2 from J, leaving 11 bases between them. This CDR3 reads CASKKGRNQPQHF. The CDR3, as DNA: TGTGCCAGTAAAAAGGGGCGCAATCAGCCCCAGCATTTT.

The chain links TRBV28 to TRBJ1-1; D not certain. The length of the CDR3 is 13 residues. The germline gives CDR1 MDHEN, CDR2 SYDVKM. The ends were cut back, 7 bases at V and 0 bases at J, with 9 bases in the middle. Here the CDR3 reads CASIEPMNTEAFF. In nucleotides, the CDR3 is TGTGCCAGCATTGAACCCATGAACACTGAAGCTTTCTTT.

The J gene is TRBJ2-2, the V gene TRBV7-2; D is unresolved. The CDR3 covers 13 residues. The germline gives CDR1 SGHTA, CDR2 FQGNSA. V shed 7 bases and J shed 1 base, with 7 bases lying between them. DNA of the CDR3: TGTGCCAGCACCGCAAGGAACACCGGGGAGCTGTTTTTT. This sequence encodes CASTARNTGELFF.

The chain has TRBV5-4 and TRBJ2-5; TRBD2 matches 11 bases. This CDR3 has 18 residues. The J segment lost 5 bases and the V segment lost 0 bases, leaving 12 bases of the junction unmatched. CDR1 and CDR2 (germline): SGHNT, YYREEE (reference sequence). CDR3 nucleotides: TGTGCCAGCAGCTTGGGCCAATTAGCGGGGGGGCCGGGGGAGACCCAGTACTTC. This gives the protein CASSLGQLAGGPGETQYF.

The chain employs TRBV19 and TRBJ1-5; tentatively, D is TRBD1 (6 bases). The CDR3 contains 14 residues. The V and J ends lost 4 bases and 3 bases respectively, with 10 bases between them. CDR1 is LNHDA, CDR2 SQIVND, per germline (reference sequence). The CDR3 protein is CASSTRDNNQPQHF. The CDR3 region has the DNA TGTGCCAGTAGTACCCGGGACAACAATCAGCCCCAGCATTTT.

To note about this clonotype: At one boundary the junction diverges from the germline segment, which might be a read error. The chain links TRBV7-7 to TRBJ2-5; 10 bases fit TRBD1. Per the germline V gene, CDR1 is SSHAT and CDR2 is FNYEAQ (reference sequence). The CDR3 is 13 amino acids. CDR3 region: CASSSDRGETQYF. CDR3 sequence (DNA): TGTGCTAGCAGCTCGGACAGGGGGGAGACCCAGTACTTC.

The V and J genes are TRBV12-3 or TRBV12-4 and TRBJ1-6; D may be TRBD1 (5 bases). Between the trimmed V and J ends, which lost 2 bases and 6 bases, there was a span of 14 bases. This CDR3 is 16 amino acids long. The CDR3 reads CASSLIGEGANSPLHF. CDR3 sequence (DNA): TGTGCCAGCAGTTTAATTGGGGAAGGGGCTAATTCACCCCTCCACTTT.

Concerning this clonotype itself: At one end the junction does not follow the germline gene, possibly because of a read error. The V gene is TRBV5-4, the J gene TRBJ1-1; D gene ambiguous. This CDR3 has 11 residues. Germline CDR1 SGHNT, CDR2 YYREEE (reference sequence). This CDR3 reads CASSLWAEAFF. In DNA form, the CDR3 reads TGTGCCAGCAGCTTGTGGGCTGAAGCCTTCTTT.

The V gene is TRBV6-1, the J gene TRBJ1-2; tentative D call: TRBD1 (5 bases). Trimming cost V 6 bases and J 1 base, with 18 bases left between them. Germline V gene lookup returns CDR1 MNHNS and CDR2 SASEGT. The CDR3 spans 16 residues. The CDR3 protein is CASRPIQGEGNYGYTF. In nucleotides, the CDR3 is TGTGCCAGCAGACCTATTCAAGGGGAGGGTAACTATGGCTACACCTTC.

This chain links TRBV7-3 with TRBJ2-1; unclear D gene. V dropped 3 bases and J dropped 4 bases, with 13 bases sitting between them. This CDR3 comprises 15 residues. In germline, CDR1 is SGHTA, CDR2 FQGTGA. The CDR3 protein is CASSLAKASYNEQFF. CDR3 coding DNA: TGTGCCAGCAGCTTGGCCAAGGCTTCTTACAATGAGCAGTTCTTC.

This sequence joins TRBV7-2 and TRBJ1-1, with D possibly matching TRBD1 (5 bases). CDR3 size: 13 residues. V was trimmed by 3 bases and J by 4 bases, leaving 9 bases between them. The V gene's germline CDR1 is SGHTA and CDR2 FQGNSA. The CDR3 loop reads CASSLRGSTEAFF. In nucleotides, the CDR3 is TGTGCCAGCAGCTTGCGGGGGAGCACTGAAGCTTTCTTT.

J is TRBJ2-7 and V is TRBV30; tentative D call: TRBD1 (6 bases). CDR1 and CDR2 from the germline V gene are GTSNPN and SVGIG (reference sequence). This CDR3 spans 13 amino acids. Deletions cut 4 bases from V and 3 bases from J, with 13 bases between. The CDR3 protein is CAWTGTNHYEQYF. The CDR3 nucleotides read TGTGCCTGGACCGGGACAAACCACTACGAGCAGTACTTC. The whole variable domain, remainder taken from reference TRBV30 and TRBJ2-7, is SQTIHQWPATLVQPVGSPLSLECTVEGTSNPNLYWYRQAAGRGLQLLFYSVGIGQISSEVPQNLSASRPQDRQFILSSKKLLLSDSGFYLCAWTGTNHYEQYFGPGTRLTVT.

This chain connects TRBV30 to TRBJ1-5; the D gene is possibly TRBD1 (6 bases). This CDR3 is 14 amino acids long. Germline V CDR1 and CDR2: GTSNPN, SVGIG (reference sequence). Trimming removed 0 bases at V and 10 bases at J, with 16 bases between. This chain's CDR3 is CAWSVGPGVDPQHF. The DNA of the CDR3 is TGTGCCTGGAGTGTAGGTCCAGGGGTGGATCCCCAGCATTTT.